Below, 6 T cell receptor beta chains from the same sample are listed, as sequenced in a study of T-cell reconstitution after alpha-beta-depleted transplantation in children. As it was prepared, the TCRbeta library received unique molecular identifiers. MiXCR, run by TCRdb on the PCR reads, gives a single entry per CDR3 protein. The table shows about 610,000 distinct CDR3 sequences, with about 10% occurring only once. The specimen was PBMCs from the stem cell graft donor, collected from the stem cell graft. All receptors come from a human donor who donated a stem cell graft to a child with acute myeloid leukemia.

The CDR3 sequence: CASSQDTSGRGTQYF. The CDR3, as DNA: TGTGCCAGCAGCCAAGATACTAGCGGCCGAGGGACCCAGTACTTC. The J gene is TRBJ2-5, the V gene TRBV4-2; 8 positions match TRBD2. V gave up 0 bases and J gave up 7 bases; unmatched junction bases: 7. CDR1 is LGHNA, CDR2 YNFKEQ, per germline. This CDR3 contains 15 residues.

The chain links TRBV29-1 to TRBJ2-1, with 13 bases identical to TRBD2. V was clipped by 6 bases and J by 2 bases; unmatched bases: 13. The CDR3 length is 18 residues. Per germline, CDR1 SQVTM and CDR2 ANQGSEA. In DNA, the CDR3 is TGCAGCGTACGCCCTGGACTAGCGGGAGCCACCCCCTACAATGAGCAGTTCTTC. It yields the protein CSVRPGLAGATPYNEQFF.

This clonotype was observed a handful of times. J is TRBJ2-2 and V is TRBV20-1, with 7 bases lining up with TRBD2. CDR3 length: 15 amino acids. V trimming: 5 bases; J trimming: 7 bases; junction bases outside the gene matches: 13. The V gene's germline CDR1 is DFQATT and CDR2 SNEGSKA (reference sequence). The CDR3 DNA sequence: TGCAGTGCTGGATTCGGGAGGTCTTTTGGCGGGGAGCTGTTTTTT. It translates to CSAGFGRSFGGELFF.

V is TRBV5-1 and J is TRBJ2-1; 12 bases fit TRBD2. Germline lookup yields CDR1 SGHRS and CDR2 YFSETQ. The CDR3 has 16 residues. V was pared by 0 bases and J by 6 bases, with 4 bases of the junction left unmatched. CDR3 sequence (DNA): TGCGCCAGCAGCTTGGAGCTAGCGGGAGGGGGCAATGAGCAGTTCTTC. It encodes CASSLELAGGGNEQFF.

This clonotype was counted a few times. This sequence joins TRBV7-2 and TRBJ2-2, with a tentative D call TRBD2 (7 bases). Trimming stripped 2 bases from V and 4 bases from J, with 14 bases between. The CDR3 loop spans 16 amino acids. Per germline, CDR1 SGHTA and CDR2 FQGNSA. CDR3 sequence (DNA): TGTGCCAGCAGCTTAACGGGGGGCATCGGCACCGGGGAGCTGTTTTTT. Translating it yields CASSLTGGIGTGELFF.

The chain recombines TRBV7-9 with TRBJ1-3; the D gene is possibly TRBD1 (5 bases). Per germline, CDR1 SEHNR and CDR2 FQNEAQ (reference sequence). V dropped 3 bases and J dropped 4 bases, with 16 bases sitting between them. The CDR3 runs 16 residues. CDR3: CASSFGTPRGGNTIYF. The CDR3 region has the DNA TGTGCCAGCAGCTTCGGGACTCCTAGAGGCGGAAACACCATATATTTT.